The clone carrying this T cell receptor beta chain has at least ten counts. The sample belongs to a study of patients with pleural tuberculosis. TCRdb reprocessed the reads with MiXCR, giving one entry per CDR3 protein. The data hold about 29,000 distinct CDR3 sequences, with about a sixth observed a single time. After removal of 7 bases from V and 6 bases from J, the junction contained 5 bases not matched to a gene. CDR1 is MNHEY, CDR2 SVGEGT, per germline. This CDR3 is built from 14 residues. The chain links TRBV6-2 or TRBV6-3 to TRBJ2-2, with 10 bases fitting TRBD1. The receptor's source is a human donor with pleural tuberculosis. The sequenced sample was peripheral blood. The CDR3 is CASKGQGMAGELFF. CDR3 coding DNA: TGTGCCAGCAAGGGACAGGGGATGGCCGGGGAGCTGTTTTTT.